This is a list of T cell receptor beta chains from one sample in a study of CD8+ T cells in alopecia areata. Produced via immunoSEQ multiplex PCR; TCRdb's table is partial and in-frame only. The table records roughly 200,000 clones, roughly two fifths of them present only once. The source material was CD4+ T cells sorted from blood, sampled at approximately week 31, from a patient treated with tofacitinib. The source of these receptors is a human donor with alopecia areata. CDR3s leave out the opening cysteine and the closing phenylalanine or tryptophan. The D gene is left open where the match is weak. Part of the rows lack a size; the others show once, few, many or a class for expanded clones.

TRBV30 11 . TRBD2 AWGRVGNYEQY
TRBV11-2 9 many . ASSLGETQY
TRBV19 15 . . ASNPLGGHAAGYGYT
TRBV7-2 11 . . ASSSQVRQEAF
TRBV6-5 13 . . ASSYSRGPSETQY
TRBV11-2 16 few TRBD2 ASSSRLAGGVIGNEQF
TRBV19 11 few . ASSMQGAGELF
TRBV30 10 . . AWSVKWDEQY
TRBV11-2 10 . . ASTGSYTEAF
TRBV15 12 many . ATSRGTGAQPQH
TRBV4-1 13 few . ASRRDTLGKNIQY
TRBV5-1 13 . . ASSLTAGNTYGYT
TRBV5-1 11 . . ASSLVQGYGYT
TRBV5-6 10 few . ASSFVQETQY
TRBV5-6 17 few TRBD1 ASSTRPRTGTGLNYGYT
TRBV4-1 12 . . ASSQDVDRPGIT
TRBV30 11 . . ASSGQNTGELF
TRBV5-1 11 . . ASSARTDNGYT